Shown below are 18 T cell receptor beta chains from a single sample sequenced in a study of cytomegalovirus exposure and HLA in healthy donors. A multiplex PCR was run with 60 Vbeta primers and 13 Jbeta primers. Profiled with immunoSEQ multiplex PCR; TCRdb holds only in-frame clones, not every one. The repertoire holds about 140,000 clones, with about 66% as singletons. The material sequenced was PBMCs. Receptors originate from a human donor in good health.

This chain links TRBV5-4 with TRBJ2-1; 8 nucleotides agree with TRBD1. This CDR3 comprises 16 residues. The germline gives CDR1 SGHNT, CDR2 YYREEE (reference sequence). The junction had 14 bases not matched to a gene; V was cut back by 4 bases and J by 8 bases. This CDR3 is CASSGGQGKNWDEQFF. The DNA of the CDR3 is TGTGCCAGCAGCGGCGGACAGGGCAAAAACTGGGATGAGCAGTTCTTC.

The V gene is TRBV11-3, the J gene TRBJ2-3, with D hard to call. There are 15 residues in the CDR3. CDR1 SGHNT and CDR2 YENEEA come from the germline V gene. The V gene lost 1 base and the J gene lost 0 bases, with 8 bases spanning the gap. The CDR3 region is CASSLVRVSTDTQYF. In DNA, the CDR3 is TGTGCCAGCAGCTTAGTTAGAGTCAGCACAGATACGCAGTATTTT.

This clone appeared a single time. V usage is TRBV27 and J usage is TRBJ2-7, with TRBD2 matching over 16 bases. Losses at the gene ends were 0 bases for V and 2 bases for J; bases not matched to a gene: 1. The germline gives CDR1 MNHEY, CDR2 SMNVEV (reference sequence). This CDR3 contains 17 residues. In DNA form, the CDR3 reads TGTGCCAGCAGTTTATCGGGACTAGCGGGAGGGACCTACGAGCAGTACTTC. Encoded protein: CASSLSGLAGGTYEQYF.

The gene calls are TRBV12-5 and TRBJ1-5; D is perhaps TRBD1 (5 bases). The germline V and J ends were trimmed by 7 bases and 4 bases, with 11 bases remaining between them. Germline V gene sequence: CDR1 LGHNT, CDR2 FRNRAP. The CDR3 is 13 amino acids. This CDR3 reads CASALGENQPQHF. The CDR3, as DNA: TGTGCTAGTGCCTTAGGGGAAAATCAGCCCCAGCATTTT.

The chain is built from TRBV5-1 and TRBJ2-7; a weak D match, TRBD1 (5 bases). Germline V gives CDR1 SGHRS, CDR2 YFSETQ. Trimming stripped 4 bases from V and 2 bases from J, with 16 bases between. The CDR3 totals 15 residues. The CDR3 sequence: CASSTGQSSPYEQYF. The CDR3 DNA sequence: TGCGCCAGCAGCACAGGACAATCCAGCCCCTACGAGCAGTACTTC.

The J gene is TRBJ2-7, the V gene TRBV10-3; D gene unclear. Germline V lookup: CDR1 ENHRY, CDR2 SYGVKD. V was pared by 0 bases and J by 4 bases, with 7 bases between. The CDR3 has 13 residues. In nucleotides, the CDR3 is TGTGCCATCAGTGAGTCCCTAGAGTACGAGCAGTACTTC. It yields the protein CAISESLEYEQYF.

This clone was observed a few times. CDR3 loop: CASSLSTSGSGDTQYF. DNA for the CDR3: TGCGCCAGCAGCCTCTCCACTAGCGGGAGTGGAGATACGCAGTATTTT. The chain is built from TRBV5-1 and TRBJ2-3, with 11 bases aligning to TRBD2. The V segment lost 4 bases and the J segment 5 bases; nucleotides outside the gene matches: 9. Germline V gives CDR1 SGHRS, CDR2 YFSETQ. The CDR3 spans 16 residues.

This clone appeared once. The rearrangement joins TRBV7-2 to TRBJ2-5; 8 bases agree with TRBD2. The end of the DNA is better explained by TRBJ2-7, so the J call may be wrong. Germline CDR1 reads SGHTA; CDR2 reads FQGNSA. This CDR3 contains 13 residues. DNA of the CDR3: TGTGCCAGCAGCCCCGGGACTAGCTACGAGCAGTACTTC. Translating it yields CASSPGTSYEQYF.

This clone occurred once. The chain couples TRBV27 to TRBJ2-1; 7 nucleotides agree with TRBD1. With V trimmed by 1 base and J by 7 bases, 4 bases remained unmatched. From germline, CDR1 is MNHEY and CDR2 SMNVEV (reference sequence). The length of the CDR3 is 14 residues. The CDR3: CASSLLGQRNEQFF. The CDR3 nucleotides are TGTGCCAGCAGTTTATTGGGACAGAGGAATGAGCAGTTCTTC.

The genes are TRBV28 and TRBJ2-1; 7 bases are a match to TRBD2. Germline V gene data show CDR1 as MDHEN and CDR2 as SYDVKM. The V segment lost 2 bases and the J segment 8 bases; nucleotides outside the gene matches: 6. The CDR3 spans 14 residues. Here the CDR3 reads CASSLAGAGDEQFF. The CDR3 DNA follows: TGTGCCAGCAGTTTAGCGGGAGCTGGGGATGAGCAGTTCTTC.

CDR3 coding DNA: TGTGCCAGCAGTTACGCTAGACAGGGGGGCGAGCAGTTCTTC. It encodes CASSYARQGGEQFF. J is TRBJ2-1 and V is TRBV6-5; TRBD1 matches 9 bases. CDR3 length equals 14 residues. V shed 2 bases and J 10 bases; nucleotides not matched to a gene: 6. CDR1 is MNHEY, CDR2 SVGAGI, per germline.

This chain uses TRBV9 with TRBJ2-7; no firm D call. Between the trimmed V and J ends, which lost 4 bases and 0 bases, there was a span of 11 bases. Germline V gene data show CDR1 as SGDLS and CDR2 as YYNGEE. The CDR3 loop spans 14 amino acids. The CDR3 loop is CASSRLTDSYEQYF. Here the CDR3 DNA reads TGTGCCAGCAGCCGACTGACTGACTCCTACGAGCAGTACTTC.

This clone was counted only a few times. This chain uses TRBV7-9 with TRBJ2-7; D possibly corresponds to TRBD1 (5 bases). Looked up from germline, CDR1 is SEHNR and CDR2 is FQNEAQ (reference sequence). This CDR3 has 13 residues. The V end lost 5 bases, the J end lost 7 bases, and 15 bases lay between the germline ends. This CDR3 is CASSSRVTGEQYF. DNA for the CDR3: TGTGCCAGCAGCAGCAGGGTTACCGGGGAGCAGTACTTC.

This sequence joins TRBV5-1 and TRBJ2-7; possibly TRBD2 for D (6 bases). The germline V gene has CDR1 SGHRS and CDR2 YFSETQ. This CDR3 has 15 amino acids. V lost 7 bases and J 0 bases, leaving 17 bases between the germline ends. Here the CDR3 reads CASQNSGGSSYEQYF. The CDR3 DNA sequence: TGCGCCAGCCAGAATAGCGGAGGGAGCTCCTACGAGCAGTACTTC.

CDR3 bases: TGTGCCAGCAGTTTTTCGAGCTCCTACGAGCAGTACTTC. It is translated as CASSFSSSYEQYF. This chain uses TRBV27 with TRBJ2-7, with unresolved D. V was cut by 3 bases and J by 0 bases, with 6 bases left in between. This CDR3 has 13 residues. The germline V gene has CDR1 MNHEY and CDR2 SMNVEV (reference sequence).

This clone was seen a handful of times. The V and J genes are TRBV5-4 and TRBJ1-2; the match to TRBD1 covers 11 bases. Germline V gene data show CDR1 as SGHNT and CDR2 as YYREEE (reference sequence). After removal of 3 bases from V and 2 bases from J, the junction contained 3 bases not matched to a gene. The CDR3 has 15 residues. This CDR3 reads CASSWDRGRNYGYTF. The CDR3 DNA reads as TGTGCCAGCAGCTGGGACAGGGGGAGAAACTATGGCTACACCTTC.

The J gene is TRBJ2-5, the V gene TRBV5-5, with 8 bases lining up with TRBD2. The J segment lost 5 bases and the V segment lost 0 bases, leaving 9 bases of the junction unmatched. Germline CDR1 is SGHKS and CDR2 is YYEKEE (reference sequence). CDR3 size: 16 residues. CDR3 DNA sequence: TGTGCCAGCAGCTTGGGGGCGGGACTAGTGGCGGAGACCCAGTACTTC. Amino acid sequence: CASSLGAGLVAETQYF.

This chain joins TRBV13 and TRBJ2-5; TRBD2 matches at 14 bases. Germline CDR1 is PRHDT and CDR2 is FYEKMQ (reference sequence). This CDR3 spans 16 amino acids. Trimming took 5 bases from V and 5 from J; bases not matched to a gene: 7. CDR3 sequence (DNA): TGTGCCAGCAGCACCGGGACTAGCGGGAGTGATGAGACCCAGTACTTC. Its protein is CASSTGTSGSDETQYF.